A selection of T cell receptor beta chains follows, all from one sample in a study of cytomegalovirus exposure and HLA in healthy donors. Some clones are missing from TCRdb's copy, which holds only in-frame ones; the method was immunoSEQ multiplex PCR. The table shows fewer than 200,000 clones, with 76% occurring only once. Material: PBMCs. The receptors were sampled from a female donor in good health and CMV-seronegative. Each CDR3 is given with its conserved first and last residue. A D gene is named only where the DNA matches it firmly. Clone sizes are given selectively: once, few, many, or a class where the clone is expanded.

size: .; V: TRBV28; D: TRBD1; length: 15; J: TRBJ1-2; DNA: TGTGCCAGCAGTTCCTCGGGACAGGGATCTCATGGCTACACCTTC; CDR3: CASSSSGQGSHGYTF
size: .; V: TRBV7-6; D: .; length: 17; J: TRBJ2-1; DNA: TGTGCCAGCAGCCCTCTCACGCTGAGCGGCCATATCAATGAGCAGTTCTTC; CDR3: CASSPLTLSGHINEQFF
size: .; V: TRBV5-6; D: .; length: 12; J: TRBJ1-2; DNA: TGTGCCAGCAGCTTGGACAGCTATGGCTACACCTTC; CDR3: CASSLDSYGYTF
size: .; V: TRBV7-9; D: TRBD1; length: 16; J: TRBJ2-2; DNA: TGTGCCAGCAGCTTTGGGAGGACAGGGGCTACCGGGGAGCTGTTTTTT; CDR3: CASSFGRTGATGELFF
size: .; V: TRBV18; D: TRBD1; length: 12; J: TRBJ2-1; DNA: TGTGCCAGCTCACCACCGACAGGGGTTGAATTCTTC; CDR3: CASSPPTGVEFF
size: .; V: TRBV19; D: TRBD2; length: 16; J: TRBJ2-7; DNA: TGTGCCAGTAGTAACCGTCGGGTAGCGGGGTCCTACGAGCAGTACTTC; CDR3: CASSNRRVAGSYEQYF
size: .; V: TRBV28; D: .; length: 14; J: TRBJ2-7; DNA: TGTGCCAGCACCCGAGGCGGAGGGAGCAACGAGCAGTACTTC; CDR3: CASTRGGGSNEQYF
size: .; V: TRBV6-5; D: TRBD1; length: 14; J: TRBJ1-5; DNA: TGTGCCAGCAGCCTTACAGGGGACAATCAGCCCCAGCATTTT; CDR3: CASSLTGDNQPQHF
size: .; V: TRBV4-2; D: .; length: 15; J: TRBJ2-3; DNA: TGTGCCAGCAGCCCTCGGCGGGCCGACACAGATACGCAGTATTTT; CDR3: CASSPRRADTDTQYF
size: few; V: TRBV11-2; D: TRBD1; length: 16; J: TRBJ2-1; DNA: TGTGCCAGCAGCTTACCGCCGGGACAGGGGATTAATGAGCAGTTCTTC; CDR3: CASSLPPGQGINEQFF
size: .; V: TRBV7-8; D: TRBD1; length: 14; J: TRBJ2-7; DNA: TGTGCCAGCAGCTCTCGACAGGGCTCCTACGAGCAGTACTTC; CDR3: CASSSRQGSYEQYF
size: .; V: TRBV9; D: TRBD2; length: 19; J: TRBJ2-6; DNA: TGTGCCAGCAGCTCCACGACTAGCGGGGGGCCATCTGGGGCCAACGTCCTGACTTTC; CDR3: CASSSTTSGGPSGANVLTF
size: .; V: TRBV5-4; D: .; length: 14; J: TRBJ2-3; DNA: TGTGCCAGCAGCTTGGAGCGGGGCACAGATACGCAGTATTTT; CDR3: CASSLERGTDTQYF
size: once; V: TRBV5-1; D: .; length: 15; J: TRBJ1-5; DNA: TGCGCCAGCAGCTTGGAGGGTGAGGGGGGGCAGCCCCAGCATTTT; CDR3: CASSLEGEGGQPQHF
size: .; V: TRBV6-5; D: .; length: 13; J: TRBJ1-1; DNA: TGTGCCAGCAGTTATACAGGGTCTACTGAAGCTTTCTTT; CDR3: CASSYTGSTEAFF
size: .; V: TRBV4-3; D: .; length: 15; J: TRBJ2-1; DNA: TGCGCCAGCAGCCTCGGCCAGGGGAGTGAGGATGAGCAGTTCTTC; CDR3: CASSLGQGSEDEQFF
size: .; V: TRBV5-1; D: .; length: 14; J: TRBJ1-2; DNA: TGCGCCAGCAGCTTGATGGGCAGGGACTATGGCTACACCTTC; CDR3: CASSLMGRDYGYTF
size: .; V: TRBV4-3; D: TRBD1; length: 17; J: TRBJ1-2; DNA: TGCGCCAGCAGCCAAGCGACCCAATCGACAGGGGGGAATGGCTACACCTTC; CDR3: CASSQATQSTGGNGYTF
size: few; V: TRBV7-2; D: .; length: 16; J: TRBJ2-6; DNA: TGTGCCAGCAGCTTAGTCGGTTCTGGTGGGGCCAACGTCCTGACTTTC; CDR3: CASSLVGSGGANVLTF
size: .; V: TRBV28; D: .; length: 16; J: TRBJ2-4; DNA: TGTGCCAGCAGTCCTGAACCGGGATCCGGGGAAAACATTCAGTACTTC; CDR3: CASSPEPGSGENIQYF
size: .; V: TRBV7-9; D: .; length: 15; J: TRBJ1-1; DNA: TGTGCCAGCAGCTTAATCAGGGCATACAACACTGAAGCTTTCTTT; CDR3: CASSLIRAYNTEAFF
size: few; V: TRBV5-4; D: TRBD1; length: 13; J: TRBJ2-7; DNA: TGTGCCAGCAGCGCCAGGGCAGGGGGCGAGCAGTACTTC; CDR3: CASSARAGGEQYF
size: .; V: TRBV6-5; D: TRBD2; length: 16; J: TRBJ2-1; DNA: TGTGCCAGCAGTTACTCACCCCGCGGGGGGGCAAATGAGCAGTTCTTC; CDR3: CASSYSPRGGANEQFF
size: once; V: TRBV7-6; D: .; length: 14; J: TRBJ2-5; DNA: TGTGCCAGCAGCTTCCGGTTCGGAGAAGAGACCCAGTACTTC; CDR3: CASSFRFGEETQYF
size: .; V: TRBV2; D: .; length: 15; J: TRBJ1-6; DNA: TGTGCCAGCAGTAATACGAGGAACTATAATTCACCCCTCCACTTT; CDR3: CASSNTRNYNSPLHF
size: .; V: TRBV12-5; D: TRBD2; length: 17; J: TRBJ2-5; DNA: TGTGCTAGTGGTTTGGGACTAGCGGGGGCGGGTAAAGAGACCCAGTACTTC; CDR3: CASGLGLAGAGKETQYF
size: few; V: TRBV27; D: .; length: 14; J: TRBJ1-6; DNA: TGTGCCAGCTATACAGGGACGGCAAATTCACCCCTCCACTTT; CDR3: CASYTGTANSPLHF
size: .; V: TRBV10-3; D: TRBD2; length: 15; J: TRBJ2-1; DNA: TGTGCCATCAGTGAAAGAGGTGCGGGGGGAGGTGAGCAGTTCTTC; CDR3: CAISERGAGGGEQFF
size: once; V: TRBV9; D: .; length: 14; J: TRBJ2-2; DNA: TGTGCCAGCAGCGTAGCAGGGAACACCGGGGAGCTGTTTTTT; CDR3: CASSVAGNTGELFF
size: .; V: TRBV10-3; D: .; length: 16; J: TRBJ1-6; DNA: TGTGCCATCAGTGAGCCCAGGGGCCCGCTCGGATCACCCCTCCACTTT; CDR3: CAISEPRGPLGSPLHF
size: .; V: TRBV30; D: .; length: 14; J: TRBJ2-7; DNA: TGTGCCTGGGGACTTCCGCCGGGAGCCTACGAGCAGTACTTC; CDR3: CAWGLPPGAYEQYF
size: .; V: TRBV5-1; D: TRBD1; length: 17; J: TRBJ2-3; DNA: TGCGCCAGCAGACCTTCTACAGGGGGCGAACTCACAGATACGCAGTATTTT; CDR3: CASRPSTGGELTDTQYF
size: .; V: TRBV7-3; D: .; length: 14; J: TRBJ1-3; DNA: TGTGCCAGCAGTCTCGGGTACTCTGGAAACACCATATATTTT; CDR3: CASSLGYSGNTIYF
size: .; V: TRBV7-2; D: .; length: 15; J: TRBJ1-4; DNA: TGTGCCAGCAGCTTATCCGTCAGGGGTAATGAAAAACTGTTTTTT; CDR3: CASSLSVRGNEKLFF
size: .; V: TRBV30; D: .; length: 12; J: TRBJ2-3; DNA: TGTGCCTGGAGTGATCCTAGAGATACGCAGTATTTT; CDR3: CAWSDPRDTQYF
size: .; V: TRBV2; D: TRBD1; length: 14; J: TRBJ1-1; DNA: TGTGCCAGCAGGATCGGACAGGGTAGCACTGAAGCTTTCTTT; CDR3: CASRIGQGSTEAFF
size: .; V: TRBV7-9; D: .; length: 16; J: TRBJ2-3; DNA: TGTGCCAGCAGCCCTAGGGGGGGCAGTCTCACAGATACGCAGTATTTT; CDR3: CASSPRGGSLTDTQYF
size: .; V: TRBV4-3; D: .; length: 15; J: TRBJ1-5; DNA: TGCGCCAGCAGCCAAGATCCGGGGAGGGGGCAGCCCCAGCATTTT; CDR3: CASSQDPGRGQPQHF
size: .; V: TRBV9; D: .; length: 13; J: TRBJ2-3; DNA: TGTGCCAGCAGCCCAAAACAGGGAGATACGCAGTATTTT; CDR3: CASSPKQGDTQYF
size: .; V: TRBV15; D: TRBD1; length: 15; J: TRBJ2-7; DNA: TGTGCCACCAGCAGCTTTCCGGGACAGTTTTACGAGCAGTACTTC; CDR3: CATSSFPGQFYEQYF
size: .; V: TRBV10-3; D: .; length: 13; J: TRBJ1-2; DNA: TGTGCCATCTTTGGCGGAGGGCTCTATGGCTACACCTTC; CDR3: CAIFGGGLYGYTF
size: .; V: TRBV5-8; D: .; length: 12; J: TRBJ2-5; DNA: TGTGCCAGCAGCTTGGTGAGAGAGACCCAGTACTTC; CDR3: CASSLVRETQYF
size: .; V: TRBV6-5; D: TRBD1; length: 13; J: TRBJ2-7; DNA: TGTGCCAGCAGGGGGACAGGGACCTACGAGCAGTACTTC; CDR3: CASRGTGTYEQYF
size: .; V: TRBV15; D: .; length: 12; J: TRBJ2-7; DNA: TGTGCCACCAGCAGAGCGGGTAACGAGCAGTACTTC; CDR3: CATSRAGNEQYF
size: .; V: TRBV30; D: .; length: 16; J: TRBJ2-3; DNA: TGTGCCTGGAGTGTACTCGGGTCCGGGGTGAGAGATACGCAGTATTTT; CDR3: CAWSVLGSGVRDTQYF